This T cell receptor (beta chain) was sequenced in a study of T cells in Graves' hyperthyroidism and ophthalmopathy. Overall study findings and caveats: Among clonotypes expanded in thyroid above 0.001, most were also found in blood.

Regarding this clonotype: Its antigen is not known.

Amplification of TCR beta CDR3 regions was performed using RNA transcripts as template. TCR CDR3 regions were first amplified by RT-PCR with HTBI primers. TCRdb recomputed calls from the multiplex PCR reads with MiXCR, one row per CDR3 protein. This table holds about 560,000 distinct CDR3 sequences, roughly 15% found once. Per germline, CDR1 MNHEY and CDR2 SVGEGT. CDR3 size: 14 residues. V gave up 6 bases and J gave up 7 bases, with 16 bases separating them. This clonotype was obtained from a woman in her 40s with Graves' hyperthyroidism. The chain employs TRBV6-2 or TRBV6-3 and TRBJ1-5; D possibly corresponds to TRBD1 (6 bases). The sample was blood. Here the CDR3 reads CASSPWGAQQPQHF. CDR3 in DNA: TGTGCCAGCAGCCCGTGGGGGGCTCAACAGCCCCAGCATTTT.